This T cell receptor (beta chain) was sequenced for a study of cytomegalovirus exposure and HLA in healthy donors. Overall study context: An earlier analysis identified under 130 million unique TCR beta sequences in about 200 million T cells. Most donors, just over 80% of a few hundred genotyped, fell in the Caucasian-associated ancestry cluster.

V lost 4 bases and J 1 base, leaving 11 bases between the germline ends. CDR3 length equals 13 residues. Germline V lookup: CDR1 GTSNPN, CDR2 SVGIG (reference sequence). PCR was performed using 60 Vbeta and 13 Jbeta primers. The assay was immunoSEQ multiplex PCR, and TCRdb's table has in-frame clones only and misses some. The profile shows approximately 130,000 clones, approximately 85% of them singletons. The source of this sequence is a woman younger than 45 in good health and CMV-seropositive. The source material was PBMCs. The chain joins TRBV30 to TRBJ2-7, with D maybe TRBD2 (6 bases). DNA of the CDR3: TGTGCCTGGAATACGGGAGTTTCCTACGAGCAGTACTTC. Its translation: CAWNTGVSYEQYF.